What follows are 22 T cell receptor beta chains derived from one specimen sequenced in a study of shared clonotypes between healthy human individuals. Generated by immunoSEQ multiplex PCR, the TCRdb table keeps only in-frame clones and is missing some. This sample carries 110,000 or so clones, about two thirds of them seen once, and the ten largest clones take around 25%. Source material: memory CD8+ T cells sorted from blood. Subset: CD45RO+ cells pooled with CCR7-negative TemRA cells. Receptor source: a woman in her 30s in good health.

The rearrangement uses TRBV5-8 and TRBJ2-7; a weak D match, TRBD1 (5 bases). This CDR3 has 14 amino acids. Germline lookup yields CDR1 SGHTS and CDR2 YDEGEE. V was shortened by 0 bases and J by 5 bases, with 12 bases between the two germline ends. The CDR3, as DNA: TGTGCCAGCAGCTTGGCGACAGTGGTAAACGAGCAGTACTTC. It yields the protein CASSLATVVNEQYF.

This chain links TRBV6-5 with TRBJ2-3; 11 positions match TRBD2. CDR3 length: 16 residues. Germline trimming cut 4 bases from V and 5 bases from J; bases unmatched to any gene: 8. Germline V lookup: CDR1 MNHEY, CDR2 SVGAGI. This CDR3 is CASSLLAGDGGDTQYF. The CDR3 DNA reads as TGTGCCAGCAGTTTACTAGCGGGAGACGGTGGAGATACGCAGTATTTT.

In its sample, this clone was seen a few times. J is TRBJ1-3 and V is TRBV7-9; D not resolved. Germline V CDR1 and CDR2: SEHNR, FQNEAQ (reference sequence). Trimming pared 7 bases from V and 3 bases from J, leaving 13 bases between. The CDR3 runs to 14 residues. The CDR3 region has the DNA TGTGCCAGCACCTCCTCGGGCTTTGGAAACACCATATATTTT. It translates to CASTSSGFGNTIYF. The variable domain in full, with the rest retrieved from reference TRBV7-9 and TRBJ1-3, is DTGVSQNPRHKITKRGQNVTFRCDPISEHNRLYWYRQTLGQGPEFLTYFQNEAQLEKSRLLSDRFSAERPKGSFSTLEIQRTEQGDSAMYLCASTSSGFGNTIYFGEGSWLTVV.

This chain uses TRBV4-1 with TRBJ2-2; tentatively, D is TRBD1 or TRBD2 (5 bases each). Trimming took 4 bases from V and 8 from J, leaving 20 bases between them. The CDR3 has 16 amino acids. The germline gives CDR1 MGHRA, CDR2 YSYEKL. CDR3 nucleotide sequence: TGCGCCAGCAGCCGGCTGGGGACCTACACCGGAGGGGAGCTGTTTTTT. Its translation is CASSRLGTYTGGELFF.

The CDR3 spells CASSLGPNPPYEQYF. The CDR3 DNA reads as TGTGCCAGCAGCTTAGGGCCAAACCCACCTTACGAGCAGTACTTC. This sequence joins TRBV7-9 and TRBJ2-7; D is undetermined. Germline CDR1 SEHNR, CDR2 FQNEAQ (reference sequence). The CDR3 spans 15 residues. V was cut by 1 base and J by 4 bases, with 14 bases left in between.

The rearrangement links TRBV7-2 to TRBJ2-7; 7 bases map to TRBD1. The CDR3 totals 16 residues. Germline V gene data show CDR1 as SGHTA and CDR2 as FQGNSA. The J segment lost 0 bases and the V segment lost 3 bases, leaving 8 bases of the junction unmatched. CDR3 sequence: CASSLAGDSFSYEQYF. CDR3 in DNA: TGTGCCAGCAGCTTGGCCGGGGACAGCTTCTCCTACGAGCAGTACTTC.

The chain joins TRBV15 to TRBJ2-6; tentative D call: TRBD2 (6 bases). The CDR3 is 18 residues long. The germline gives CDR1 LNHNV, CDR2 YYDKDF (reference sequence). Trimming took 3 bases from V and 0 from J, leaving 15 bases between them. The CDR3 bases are TGTGCCACCAGCAGCCGGGTGGAGGGGAACTCTGGGGCCAACGTCCTGACTTTC. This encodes CATSSRVEGNSGANVLTF.

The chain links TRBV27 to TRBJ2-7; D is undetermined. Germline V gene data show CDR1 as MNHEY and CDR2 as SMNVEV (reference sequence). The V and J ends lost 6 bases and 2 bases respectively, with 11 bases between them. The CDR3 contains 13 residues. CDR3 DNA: TGTGCCAGCAGACACAGTCTCACCTACGAGCAGTACTTC. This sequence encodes CASRHSLTYEQYF.

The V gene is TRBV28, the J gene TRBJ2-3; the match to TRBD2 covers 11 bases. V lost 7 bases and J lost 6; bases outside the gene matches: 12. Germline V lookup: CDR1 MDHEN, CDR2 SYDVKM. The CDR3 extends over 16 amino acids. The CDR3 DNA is TGTGCCAGCAATCGAATGGTCACTAGCGGGAGTGATACGCAGTATTTT. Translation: CASNRMVTSGSDTQYF.

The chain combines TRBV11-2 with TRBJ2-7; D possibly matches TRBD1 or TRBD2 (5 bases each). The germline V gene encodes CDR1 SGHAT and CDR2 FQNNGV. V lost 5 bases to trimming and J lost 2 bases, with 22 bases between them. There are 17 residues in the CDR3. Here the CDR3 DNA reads TGTGCCAGCAGCCCGACGGCCGCTCATCGGGGACCCTACGAGCAGTACTTC. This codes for CASSPTAAHRGPYEQYF.

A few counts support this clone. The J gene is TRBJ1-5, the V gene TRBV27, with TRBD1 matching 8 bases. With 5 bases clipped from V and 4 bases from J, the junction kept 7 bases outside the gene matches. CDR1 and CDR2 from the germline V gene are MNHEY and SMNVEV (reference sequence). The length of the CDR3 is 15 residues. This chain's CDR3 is CASSPGTGLNQPQHF. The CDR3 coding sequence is TGTGCCAGCAGTCCGGGGACAGGACTGAATCAGCCCCAGCATTTT.

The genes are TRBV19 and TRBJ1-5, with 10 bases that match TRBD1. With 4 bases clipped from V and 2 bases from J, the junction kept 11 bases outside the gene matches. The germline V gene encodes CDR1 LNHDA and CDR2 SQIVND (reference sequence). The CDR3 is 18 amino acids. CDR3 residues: CASSSPLWDRGGNQPQHF. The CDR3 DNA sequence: TGTGCCAGTAGTAGCCCCCTTTGGGACAGGGGTGGCAATCAGCCCCAGCATTTT.

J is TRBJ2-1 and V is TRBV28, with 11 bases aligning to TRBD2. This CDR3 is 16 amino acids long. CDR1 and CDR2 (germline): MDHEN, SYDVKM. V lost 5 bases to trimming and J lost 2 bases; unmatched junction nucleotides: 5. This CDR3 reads CASSPLAGAAYNEQFF. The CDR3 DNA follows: TGTGCCAGCAGTCCACTAGCGGGAGCGGCCTACAATGAGCAGTTCTTC. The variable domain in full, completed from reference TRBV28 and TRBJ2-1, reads DVKVTQSSRYLVKRTGEKVFLECVQDMDHENMFWYRQDPGLGLRLIYFSYDVKMKEKGDIPEGYSVSREKKERFSLILESASTNQTSMYLCASSPLAGAAYNEQFFGPGTRLTVL.

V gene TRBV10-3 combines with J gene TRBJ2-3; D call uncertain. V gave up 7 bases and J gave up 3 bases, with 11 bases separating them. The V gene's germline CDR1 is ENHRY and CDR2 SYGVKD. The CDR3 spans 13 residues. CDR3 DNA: TGTGCCATCACCAAGGCCGGAACAGATACGCAGTATTTT. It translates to CAITKAGTDTQYF.

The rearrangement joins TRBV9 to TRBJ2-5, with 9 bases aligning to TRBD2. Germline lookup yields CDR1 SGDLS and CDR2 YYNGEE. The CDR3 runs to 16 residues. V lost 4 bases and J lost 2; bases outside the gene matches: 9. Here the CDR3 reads CASSPDSGSLQETQYF. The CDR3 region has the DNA TGTGCCAGCAGCCCAGATAGCGGGAGCCTACAAGAGACCCAGTACTTC.

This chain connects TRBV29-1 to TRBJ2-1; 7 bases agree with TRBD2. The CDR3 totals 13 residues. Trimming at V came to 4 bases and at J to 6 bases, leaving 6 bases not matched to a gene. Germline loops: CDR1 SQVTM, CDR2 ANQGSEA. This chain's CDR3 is CSVGREVANEQFF. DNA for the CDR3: TGCAGCGTTGGTCGGGAGGTGGCCAATGAGCAGTTCTTC.

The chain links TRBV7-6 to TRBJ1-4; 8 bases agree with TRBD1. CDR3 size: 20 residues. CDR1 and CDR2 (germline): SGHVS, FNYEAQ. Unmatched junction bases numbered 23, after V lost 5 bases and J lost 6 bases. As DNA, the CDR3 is TGTGCCAGCAGCCTCTTTAGTCGGAGGACAGGGACACTCTCAGATGAAAAACTGTTTTTT. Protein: CASSLFSRRTGTLSDEKLFF.

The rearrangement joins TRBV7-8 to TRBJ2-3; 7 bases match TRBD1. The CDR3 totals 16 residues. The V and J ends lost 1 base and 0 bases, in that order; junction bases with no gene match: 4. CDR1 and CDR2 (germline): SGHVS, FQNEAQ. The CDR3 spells CASSLGPGQSTDTQYF. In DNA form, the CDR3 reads TGTGCCAGCAGCTTAGGGCCGGGACAGAGCACAGATACGCAGTATTTT.

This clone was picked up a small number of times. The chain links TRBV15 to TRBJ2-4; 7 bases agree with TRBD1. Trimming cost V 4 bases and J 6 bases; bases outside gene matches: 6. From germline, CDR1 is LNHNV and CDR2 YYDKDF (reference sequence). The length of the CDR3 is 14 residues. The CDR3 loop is CATSTDREPNIQYF. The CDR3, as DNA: TGTGCCACCAGCACCGACAGGGAACCAAACATTCAGTACTTC. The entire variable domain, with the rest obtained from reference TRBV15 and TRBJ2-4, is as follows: DAMVIQNPRYQVTQFGKPVTLSCSQTLNHNVMYWYQQKSSQAPKLLFHYYDKDFNNEADTPDNFQSRRPNTSFCFLDIRSPGLGDTAMYLCATSTDREPNIQYFGAGTRLSVL.

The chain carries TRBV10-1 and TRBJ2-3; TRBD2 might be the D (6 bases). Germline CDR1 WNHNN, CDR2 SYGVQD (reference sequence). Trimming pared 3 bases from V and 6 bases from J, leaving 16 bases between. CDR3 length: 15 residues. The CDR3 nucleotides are TGCGCCAGCAGTGAAATCGGGGAGGACGGGGATACGCAGTATTTT. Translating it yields CASSEIGEDGDTQYF.

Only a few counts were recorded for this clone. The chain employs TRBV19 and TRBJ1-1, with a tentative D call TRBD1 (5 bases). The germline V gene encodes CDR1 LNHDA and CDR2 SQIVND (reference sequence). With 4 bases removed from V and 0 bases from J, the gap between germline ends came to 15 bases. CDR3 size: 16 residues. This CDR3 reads CASSTTRGSMNTEAFF. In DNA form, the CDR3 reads TGTGCCAGTAGTACGACTAGGGGTTCAATGAACACTGAAGCTTTCTTT.

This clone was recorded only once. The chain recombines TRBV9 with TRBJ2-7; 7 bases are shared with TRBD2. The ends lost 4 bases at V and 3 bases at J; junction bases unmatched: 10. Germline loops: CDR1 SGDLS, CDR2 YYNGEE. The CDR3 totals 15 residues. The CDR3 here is CASSPGGEGNYEQYF. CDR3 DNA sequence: TGTGCCAGCAGCCCAGGAGGGGAGGGCAACTACGAGCAGTACTTC.